Listed below are T cell receptor beta chains from one sample, sequenced in a study of long-term antiretroviral therapy in people with HIV. The data were produced by immunoSEQ multiplex PCR, yet TCRdb's version contains in-frame clones alone and is incomplete. The repertoire consists of tens of thousands of clones, with around 85% occurring once and the leading ten covering approximately 3.6%. The source material was unsorted PBMCs, sampled 0.8 years before starting antiretroviral therapy. Receptors originate from a man aged 18-30 years with HIV. The CDR3 runs from the conserved cysteine through the conserved F or W. The D gene is left open where the match is weak. The size entry is marked missing in some rows and otherwise reads once, few, many or a size class.

d_call: TRBD1
clone_size: NA
v_call: TRBV27
j_call: TRBJ1-1
cdr3_nt: TGTGCCAGCAGTTTGGACAGGGGTAACACTGAAGCTTTCTTT
cdr3_aa: CASSLDRGNTEAFF

d_call: TRBD1
clone_size: NA
v_call: TRBV14
j_call: TRBJ1-1
cdr3_nt: TGTGCCAGCAGCCAAGAGGGGACAGGGAGGCTTGAAGCTTTCTTT
cdr3_aa: CASSQEGTGRLEAFF

d_call: NA
clone_size: NA
v_call: TRBV4-3
j_call: TRBJ1-2
cdr3_nt: TGCGCCAGCAGCCAAGCCGATGCTCAGGGCTACACCTTC
cdr3_aa: CASSQADAQGYTF

d_call: NA
clone_size: few
v_call: TRBV19
j_call: TRBJ1-1
cdr3_nt: TGTGCCAGTTTGGGGAACACTGAAGCTTTCTTT
cdr3_aa: CASLGNTEAFF

d_call: NA
clone_size: NA
v_call: TRBV2
j_call: TRBJ1-2
cdr3_nt: TGTGCCAGCAAGGGGGATGGCTACACCTTC
cdr3_aa: CASKGDGYTF

d_call: TRBD1
clone_size: NA
v_call: TRBV6-5
j_call: TRBJ1-5
cdr3_nt: TGTGCCAGCAGACGGCAGGGGGGTAGCAATCAGCCCCAGCATTTT
cdr3_aa: CASRRQGGSNQPQHF

d_call: TRBD1
clone_size: NA
v_call: TRBV6-1
j_call: TRBJ2-5
cdr3_nt: TGTGCCAGCAGCGAAGGGACAGGGGTCCCCATGGGGACCCAGTACTTC
cdr3_aa: CASSEGTGVPMGTQYF

d_call: TRBD1
clone_size: NA
v_call: TRBV28
j_call: TRBJ1-1
cdr3_nt: TGTGCCAGTAATGCCCCCGGGACAGGGGGGCCTGAGGCTTTCTTT
cdr3_aa: CASNAPGTGGPEAFF

d_call: NA
clone_size: NA
v_call: TRBV6-1
j_call: TRBJ1-1
cdr3_nt: TGTGCCAGCAGGACAGTTTGGGTCACTGAAGCTTTCTTT
cdr3_aa: CASRTVWVTEAFF

d_call: NA
clone_size: once
v_call: TRBV6-6
j_call: TRBJ1-5
cdr3_nt: TGTGCCAGCAGTTACTGGGGGGACGGCAATCAGCCCCAGCATTTT
cdr3_aa: CASSYWGDGNQPQHF

d_call: NA
clone_size: NA
v_call: TRBV6-5
j_call: TRBJ2-5
cdr3_nt: TGTGCCAGCAGTCCACCTATCGCGGGGAAAGAGACCCAGTACTTC
cdr3_aa: CASSPPIAGKETQYF

d_call: NA
clone_size: NA
v_call: TRBV19
j_call: TRBJ1-1
cdr3_nt: TGTGCCAGTAGTTCGACAGTTATGAACACTGAAGCTTTCTTT
cdr3_aa: CASSSTVMNTEAFF

d_call: NA
clone_size: NA
v_call: TRBV7-2
j_call: TRBJ2-3
cdr3_nt: TGTGCCAGCAGCTTAAGGCGGCCCAGGGAGGATACGCAGTATTTT
cdr3_aa: CASSLRRPREDTQYF

d_call: NA
clone_size: once
v_call: TRBV12-5
j_call: TRBJ2-3
cdr3_nt: TGTGCTAGTGGTCCAGGGGAGGGTTATAGGGATACGCAGTATTTT
cdr3_aa: CASGPGEGYRDTQYF

d_call: NA
clone_size: NA
v_call: TRBV5-1
j_call: TRBJ2-3
cdr3_nt: TGCGCCAGCAGCGAAAACACAGATACGCAGTATTTT
cdr3_aa: CASSENTDTQYF

d_call: NA
clone_size: few
v_call: TRBV7-2
j_call: TRBJ1-5
cdr3_nt: TGTGCCAGCAGCTTAGAGGCTACCCGCAATCAGCCCCAGCATTTT
cdr3_aa: CASSLEATRNQPQHF

d_call: TRBD1
clone_size: NA
v_call: TRBV19
j_call: TRBJ1-2
cdr3_nt: TGTGCCAGTAGTATGAGGGGACAGATCTATGGCTACACCTTC
cdr3_aa: CASSMRGQIYGYTF

d_call: NA
clone_size: once
v_call: TRBV7-7
j_call: TRBJ2-5
cdr3_nt: TGTGCTAGCAGCTTAGGGCTGCAAGAGACCCAGTACTTC
cdr3_aa: CASSLGLQETQYF

d_call: NA
clone_size: NA
v_call: TRBV6-5
j_call: TRBJ1-6
cdr3_nt: TGTGCCAGCAGTACCGTCGTAGGTCCCGAGCGCCTCCACTTT
cdr3_aa: CASSTVVGPERLHF

d_call: NA
clone_size: few
v_call: TRBV6-5
j_call: TRBJ1-2
cdr3_nt: TGTGCCAGCAGTTCCATGGACAGAGTCTCCACCTTC
cdr3_aa: CASSSMDRVSTF

d_call: TRBD1
clone_size: NA
v_call: TRBV2
j_call: TRBJ2-7
cdr3_nt: TGTGCCAGCAGTCTCAGGACAGGGAGTGGGTACGAGCAGTACTTC
cdr3_aa: CASSLRTGSGYEQYF

d_call: NA
clone_size: once
v_call: TRBV6-6
j_call: TRBJ1-2
cdr3_nt: TGTGCCAGCAGTTACTCACGGGACGGAGGACTGGGCTACACCTTC
cdr3_aa: CASSYSRDGGLGYTF

d_call: TRBD1
clone_size: NA
v_call: TRBV4-2
j_call: TRBJ1-2
cdr3_nt: TGTGCCAGCAGCCTCAGGACAGGAGGGGCAGGCTACACCTTC
cdr3_aa: CASSLRTGGAGYTF

d_call: TRBD2
clone_size: NA
v_call: TRBV5-1
j_call: TRBJ2-2
cdr3_nt: TGCGCCAGCAGACTAGCGGGGACCGGGGAGCTGTTTTTT
cdr3_aa: CASRLAGTGELFF

d_call: NA
clone_size: once
v_call: TRBV18
j_call: TRBJ1-1
cdr3_nt: TGTGCCAGCTCACCGGAGGGGGGGGTGAACACTGAAGCTTTCTTT
cdr3_aa: CASSPEGGVNTEAFF

d_call: NA
clone_size: NA
v_call: TRBV6-4
j_call: TRBJ1-1
cdr3_nt: TGTGCCAGCAGTGACTCGACGCTGGGGGGGGAGGGGCTGATGAACACTGAAGCTTTCTTT
cdr3_aa: CASSDSTLGGEGLMNTEAFF

d_call: NA
clone_size: NA
v_call: TRBV6-6
j_call: TRBJ2-5
cdr3_nt: TGTGCCAGCAGTTACGGGCCGCCGGAGACCCAGTACTTC
cdr3_aa: CASSYGPPETQYF

d_call: NA
clone_size: NA
v_call: TRBV5-6
j_call: TRBJ1-3
cdr3_nt: TGTGCCAGCAGCTTGTACGGGTATGGAAACACCATATATTTT
cdr3_aa: CASSLYGYGNTIYF

d_call: NA
clone_size: NA
v_call: TRBV7-9
j_call: TRBJ2-7
cdr3_nt: TGTGCCAGCAGTCAACCCAGCTCCTACGAGCAGTACTTC
cdr3_aa: CASSQPSSYEQYF

d_call: NA
clone_size: NA
v_call: TRBV4-2
j_call: TRBJ1-4
cdr3_nt: TGTGCCAGCAGCCCTAAATACGGCGGTGAAAAACTGTTTTTT
cdr3_aa: CASSPKYGGEKLFF